This T cell receptor beta chain was observed in a study of radiation and T cells in renal cell carcinoma. Study context: Nephrectomy followed 15 Gy stereotactic body radiation by 4 weeks. Regarding the study as a whole: No pretreatment tumor biopsies were available for baseline clonotypes.

The assay was immunoSEQ multiplex PCR, and TCRdb's table has in-frame clones only and misses some. Here the sample spans 70,000 to 100,000 clones, over 65% being singletons. Noted time point: baseline pretreatment blood. The treatment denotes: 15 Gy SBRT to primary tumor, nephrectomy 4 weeks later. Germline V gene lookup returns CDR1 SGHRS and CDR2 YFSETQ. J gave up 7 bases and V 7 bases, and 3 bases lay outside the gene matches. CDR3 size: 14 residues. With regard to this clone: Its target is not known.

This chain uses TRBV5-1 with TRBJ2-1; 15 nucleotides line up with TRBD2. The specimen was blood, collected from a patient whose treatment included radiotherapy and nephrectomy. This sequence was found in a man in his sixties with renal cell carcinoma. This CDR3 reads CASAGTSGRNEQFF. In DNA form, the CDR3 reads TGCGCCAGCGCCGGGACTAGCGGGAGGAATGAGCAGTTCTTC.